This T cell receptor (beta chain) appears in the sequencing data of a study of beta chain features in type 1 diabetes. The study reverse transcribed the entire isolated RNA, so it sequenced expressed TCRB transcripts. Each sample of naive, central memory or regulatory T cells had, on average, about 3.57 million reads. Assay: immunoSEQ multiplex PCR; the TCRdb copy retains only in-frame clones and omits some. The sample has fewer than 250,000 clones; more than 65% are singletons. Points from the study as a whole: Compared with healthy donors, patients appeared to share more similar naive, central memory and regulatory TCRB repertoires. For TCRB rearrangement, an influence of HLA type remained unresolved here.

Germline V lookup: CDR1 GTSNPN, CDR2 SVGIG (reference sequence). This CDR3 region has 11 residues. The V and J ends lost 0 bases and 3 bases respectively, with 0 bases between them. This clone turned up a few times. Antigen: not known. This same CDR3 is encoded by further DNA sequences in the sample. This clonotype was obtained from a man aged 25 to 45 in good health. This chain connects TRBV30 to TRBJ2-1; D not resolved. The sample comprised naive CD4+ T cells from blood. The CDR3 DNA sequence: TGTGCCTGGAGTGTCTACAATGAGCAGTTCTTC. It translates to CAWSVYNEQFF. Supplemented by reference TRBV30 and TRBJ2-1, the full variable domain reads SQTIHQWPATLVQPVGSPLSLECTVEGTSNPNLYWYRQAAGRGLQLLFYSVGIGQISSEVPQNLSASRPQDRQFILSSKKLLLSDSGFYLCAWSVYNEQFFGPGTRLTVL.